This T cell receptor beta chain is from a study of sequential checkpoint blockade in melanoma. About the study: Patients were randomized 1:1 to nivolumab-then-ipilimumab or ipilimumab-then-nivolumab first-line. Each arm's sequence ended with maintenance nivolumab.

Trimming pared 4 bases from V and 4 bases from J, leaving 11 bases between. Germline loops: CDR1 MGHRA, CDR2 YSYEKL. The CDR3 totals 13 residues. TCRdb keeps only in-frame clones here, not all; method: immunoSEQ multiplex PCR. Seen here are around 8,000 clones, under 80% observed once, and the top ten hold 50%. Treatment indicated: randomized to nivolumab then ipilimumab (arm A) or the reverse (arm B). No patient had prior DNA-damaging chemotherapy. Live CD3+CD8+ CD19− CD56− cells were sorted from PBMCs. V gene TRBV4-1 combines with J gene TRBJ2-7, with D perhaps matching TRBD1 (6 bases). The clonotype comes from a human patient with melanoma. Some clones in this sample may be carry-over from other donors' samples. Here the sequenced sample was CD8+ T cells sorted from blood (inferred from file names), taken from a patient given nivolumab and ipilimumab in sequence. In DNA, the CDR3 is TGCGCCAGCAGCCCGGGACATTTTTACGAGCAGTACTTC. Amino acid sequence: CASSPGHFYEQYF.